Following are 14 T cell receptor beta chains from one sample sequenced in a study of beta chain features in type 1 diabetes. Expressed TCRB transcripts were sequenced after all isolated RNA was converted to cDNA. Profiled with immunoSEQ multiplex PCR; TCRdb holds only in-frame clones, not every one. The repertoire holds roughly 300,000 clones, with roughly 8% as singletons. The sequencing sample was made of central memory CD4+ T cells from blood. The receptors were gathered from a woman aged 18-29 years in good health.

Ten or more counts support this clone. Here the CDR3 reads CASSLVKLSFSYNEQFF. CDR3 nucleotide sequence: TGTGCCAGCAGCTTAGTTAAATTATCCTTCTCCTACAATGAGCAGTTCTTC. The rearrangement links TRBV7-9 to TRBJ2-1; D gene ambiguous. Germline-derived CDR1 and CDR2 are SEHNR and FQNEAQ (reference sequence). The CDR3 consists of 17 residues. V dropped 1 base and J dropped 0 bases, with 13 bases sitting between them.

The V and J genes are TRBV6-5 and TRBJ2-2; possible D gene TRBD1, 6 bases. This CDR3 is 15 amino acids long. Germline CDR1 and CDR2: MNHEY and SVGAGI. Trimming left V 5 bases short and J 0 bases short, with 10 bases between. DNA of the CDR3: TGTGCCAGCAGTGGTTGGACAGCGAACACCGGGGAGCTGTTTTTT. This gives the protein CASSGWTANTGELFF.

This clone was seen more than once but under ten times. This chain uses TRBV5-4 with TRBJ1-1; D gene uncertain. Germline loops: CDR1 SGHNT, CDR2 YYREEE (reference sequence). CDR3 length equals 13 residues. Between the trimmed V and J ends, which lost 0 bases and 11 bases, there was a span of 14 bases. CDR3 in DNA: TGTGCCAGCAGCTTGGCCGGCGGGAATGGGGCTTTCTTT. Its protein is CASSLAGGNGAFF.

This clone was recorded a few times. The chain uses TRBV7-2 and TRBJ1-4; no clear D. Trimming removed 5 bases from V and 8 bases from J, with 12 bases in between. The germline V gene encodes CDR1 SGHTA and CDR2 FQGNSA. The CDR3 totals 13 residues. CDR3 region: CASSLWGVEKLFF. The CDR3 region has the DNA TGTGCCAGCAGCCTCTGGGGTGTCGAAAAACTGTTTTTT.

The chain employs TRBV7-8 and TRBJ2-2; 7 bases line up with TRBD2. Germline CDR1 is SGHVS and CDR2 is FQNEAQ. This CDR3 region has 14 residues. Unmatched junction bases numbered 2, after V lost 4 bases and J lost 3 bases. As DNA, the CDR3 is TGTGCCAGCAGCTCACGGGGGGACACCGGGGAGCTGTTTTTT. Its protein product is CASSSRGDTGELFF.

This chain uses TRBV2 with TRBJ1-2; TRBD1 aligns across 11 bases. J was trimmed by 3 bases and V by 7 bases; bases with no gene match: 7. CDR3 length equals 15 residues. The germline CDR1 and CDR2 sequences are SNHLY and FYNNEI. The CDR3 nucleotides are TGTGCCAGCATGAGGACAGGGGGCGCGGACTATGGCTACACCTTC. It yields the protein CASMRTGGADYGYTF.

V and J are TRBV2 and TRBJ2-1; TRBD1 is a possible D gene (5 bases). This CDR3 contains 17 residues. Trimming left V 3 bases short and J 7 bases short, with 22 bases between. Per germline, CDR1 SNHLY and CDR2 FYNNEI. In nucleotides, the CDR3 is TGTGCCAGCAGTGATCTGATCCGCCAAAGGGGCCAAAATGAGCAGTTCTTC. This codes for CASSDLIRQRGQNEQFF. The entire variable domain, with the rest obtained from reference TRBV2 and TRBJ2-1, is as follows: EPEVTQTPSHQVTQMGQEVILRCVPISNHLYFYWYRQILGQKVEFLVSFYNNEISEKSEIFDDQFSVERPDGSNFTLKIRSTKLEDSAMYFCASSDLIRQRGQNEQFFGPGTRLTVL.

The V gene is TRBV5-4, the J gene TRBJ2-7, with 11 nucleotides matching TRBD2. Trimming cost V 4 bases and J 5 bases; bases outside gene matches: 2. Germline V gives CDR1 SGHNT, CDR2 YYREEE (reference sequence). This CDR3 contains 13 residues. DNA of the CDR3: TGTGCCAGCAGCGGGACTAGCGGTGACGAGCAGTACTTC. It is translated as CASSGTSGDEQYF. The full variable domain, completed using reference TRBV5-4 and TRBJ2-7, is ETGVTQSPTHLIKTRGQQVTLRCSSQSGHNTVSWYQQALGQGPQFIFQYYREEENGRGNFPPRFSGLQFPNYSSELNVNALELDDSALYLCASSGTSGDEQYFGPGTRLTVT.

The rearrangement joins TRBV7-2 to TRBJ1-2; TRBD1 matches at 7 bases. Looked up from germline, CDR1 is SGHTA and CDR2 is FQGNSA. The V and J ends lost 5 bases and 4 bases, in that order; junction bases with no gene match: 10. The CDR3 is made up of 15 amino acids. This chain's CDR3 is CASSPRQGAGYGYTF. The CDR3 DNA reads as TGTGCCAGCAGCCCACGACAGGGCGCGGGCTATGGCTACACCTTC.

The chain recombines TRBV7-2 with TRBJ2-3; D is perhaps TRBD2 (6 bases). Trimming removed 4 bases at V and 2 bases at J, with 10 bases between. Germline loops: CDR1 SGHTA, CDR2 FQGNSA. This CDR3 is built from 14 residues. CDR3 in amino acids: CASSSRRDTDTQYF. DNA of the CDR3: TGTGCCAGCAGCTCCCGGCGGGACACAGATACGCAGTATTTT. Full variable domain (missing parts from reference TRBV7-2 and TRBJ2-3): GAGVSQSPSNKVTEKGKDVELRCDPISGHTALYWYRQSLGQGLEFLIYFQGNSAPDKSGLPSDRFSAERTGGSVSTLTIQRTQQEDSAVYLCASSSRRDTDTQYFGPGTRLTVL.

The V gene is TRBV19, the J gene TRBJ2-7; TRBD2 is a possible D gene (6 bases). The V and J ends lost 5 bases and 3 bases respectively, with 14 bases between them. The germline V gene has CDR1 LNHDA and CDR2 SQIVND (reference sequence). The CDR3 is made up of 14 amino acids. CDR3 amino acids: CASSRLAIGYEQYF. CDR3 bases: TGTGCCAGTAGTCGTCTAGCGATAGGCTACGAGCAGTACTTC.

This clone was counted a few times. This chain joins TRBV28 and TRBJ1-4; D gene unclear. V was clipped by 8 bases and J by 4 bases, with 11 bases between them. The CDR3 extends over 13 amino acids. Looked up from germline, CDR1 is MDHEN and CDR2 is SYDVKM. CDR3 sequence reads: CASGSFHNEKLFF. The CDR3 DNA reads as TGTGCCAGCGGTAGTTTCCATAATGAAAAACTGTTTTTT.

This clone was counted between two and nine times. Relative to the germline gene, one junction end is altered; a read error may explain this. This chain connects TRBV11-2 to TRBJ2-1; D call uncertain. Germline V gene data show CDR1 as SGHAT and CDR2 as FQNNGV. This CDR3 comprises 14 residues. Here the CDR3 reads CASSVTRSYNEQFF. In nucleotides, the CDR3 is TGCGCCAGCAGCGTGACTCGCTCCTACAATGAGCAGTTCTTC.

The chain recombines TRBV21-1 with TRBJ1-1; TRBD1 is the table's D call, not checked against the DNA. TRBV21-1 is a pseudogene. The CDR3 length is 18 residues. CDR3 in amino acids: CASSLSSPPGQMNTEAFF. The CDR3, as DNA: TGTGCCAGCAGCCTAAGCAGTCCTCCCGGACAGATGAACACTGAAGCTTTCTTT.